The clone carrying this T cell receptor beta chain was seen just once. Antigen: not known. This entry belongs to a study of immune evolution from preneoplasia to lung adenocarcinoma. General study results and limits: Highest clonality occurred in KRAS-mutant, not EGFR-mutant or double wild-type, nodules.

Germline CDR1 and CDR2: MGHRA and YSYEKL. CDR3 length: 16 amino acids. V was cut by 4 bases and J by 1 base, with 15 bases left in between. Patient tissue came from resections in Japan or China, 2014–2017. TCRdb keeps only in-frame clones here, not all; method: immunoSEQ multiplex PCR. Among approximately 6,600 clones listed, 85% to 90% were seen once. V usage is TRBV4-1 and J usage is TRBJ2-3, with D tentatively TRBD1 (5 bases). The sample taken for sequencing was FFPE invasive lung adenocarcinoma tissue. This clonotype originated in a person aged 50-75 years with lung adenocarcinoma. CDR3 DNA: TGCGCCAGCAGCCTCCCAGGGTCGGGTGGCACAGATACGCAGTATTTT. It specifies CASSLPGSGGTDTQYF.